These T cell receptor beta chains were read from a single sample in a study of cytomegalovirus exposure and HLA in healthy donors. Libraries were prepared by immunoSEQ multiplex PCR; TCRdb keeps only in-frame clonotypes and omits some of them. The table lists 110,000 to 150,000 clones, around 80% of them singletons. Input material: PBMCs. These receptors originate from a female donor in good health and CMV-seronegative. CDR3s include the opening cysteine and the closing phenylalanine or tryptophan. The D gene is left open where the match is weak. Not every row has a clone size; where given, it reads once, few, many or a size class.

TRBJ1-2 . . TRBV9 CASSPGGFANYGYTF TGTGCCAGCAGCCCTGGGGGGTTCGCGAACTATGGCTACACCTTC
TRBJ1-2 . . TRBV6-5 CASSPQQTRYGYPF TGTGCCAGCAGCCCACAGCAGACACGTTATGGCTACCCCTTC
TRBJ2-5 . once TRBV2 CASSELGTLPGGAQYF TGTGCCAGCAGTGAACTCGGGACCCTCCCCGGAGGGGCCCAGTACTTC
TRBJ2-1 TRBD2 . TRBV2 CASSERLAVSNNEQFF TGTGCCAGCAGTGAAAGACTAGCGGTATCCAACAATGAGCAGTTCTTC
TRBJ2-3 . once TRBV30 CAWSVSTSTDTQYF TGTGCCTGGAGTGTCTCTACTAGCACAGATACGCAGTATTTT
TRBJ1-6 . few TRBV27 CASSLGAGYSPLHF TGTGCCAGCAGTTTAGGGGCCGGTTATTCACCCCTCCACTTT
TRBJ2-2 TRBD2 . TRBV6-5 CASSYLAGRAGELFF TGTGCCAGCAGTTATCTGGCGGGGAGGGCCGGGGAGCTGTTTTTT
TRBJ2-7 . . TRBV7-8 CASTGISVGGYEQYF TGTGCCAGCACGGGGATTTCGGTGGGGGGCTACGAGCAGTACTTC
TRBJ2-5 TRBD2 . TRBV5-4 CASSLAGGPETQYF TGTGCCAGCAGCCTAGCGGGGGGGCCAGAGACCCAGTACTTC
TRBJ2-7 . . TRBV29-1 CSVGGGRANEQYF TGCAGCGTTGGAGGGGGGAGGGCCAACGAGCAGTACTTC
TRBJ2-2 . few TRBV7-9 CASSLNRLHTGELFF TGTGCCAGCAGCTTAAATCGACTACACACCGGGGAGCTGTTTTTT
TRBJ2-1 TRBD1 . TRBV7-8 CASRRDRGQSYNEQFF TGTGCCAGCAGGCGGGACAGGGGGCAGTCCTACAATGAGCAGTTCTTC
TRBJ1-1 TRBD1 . TRBV27 CASSLRGRGLTERNTEAFF TGTGCCAGCAGTTTAAGGGGGCGGGGCCTGACAGAGCGGAACACTGAAGCTTTCTTT
TRBJ2-1 . . TRBV6-5 CASSQLGRNNEQFF TGTGCCAGCAGTCAACTAGGAAGGAACAATGAGCAGTTCTTC